In its sample, the clone carrying this T cell receptor (beta chain) was seen a few times. Its antigen is not known. The length of the CDR3 is 15 residues. The germline V gene has CDR1 SGHTA and CDR2 FQGTGA. V lost 6 bases and J lost 1, with 13 bases in between. These data are taken from a study of T cells in localized non-small cell lung cancer. The study's findings and limits: As only one tumor region underwent sequencing, heterogeneity remains possible. It was uninvolved adjacent lung that showed the highest T cell clonality, exceeding tumor.

Assay: immunoSEQ multiplex PCR; the TCRdb copy retains only in-frame clones and omits some. This table holds 45,000 to 55,000 clones, roughly 80% found once. The chain couples TRBV7-3 to TRBJ2-1; D not resolved. The sequence was obtained from a man aged 35 to 70 with stage I squamous cell lung carcinoma. The sequences come from peripheral blood, collected before any cancer treatment. As DNA, the CDR3 is TGTGCCAGCAGTCCGGACCCGACTTCCTACAATGAGCAGTTCTTC. This encodes CASSPDPTSYNEQFF. The entire variable domain, with the rest obtained from reference TRBV7-3 and TRBJ2-1, is as follows: GAGVSQTPSNKVTEKGKYVELRCDPISGHTALYWYRQSLGQGPEFLIYFQGTGAADDSGLPNDRFFAVRPEGSVSTLKIQRTERGDSAVYLCASSPDPTSYNEQFFGPGTRLTVL.